Below, 17 T cell receptor beta chains from the same sample are listed, as sequenced in a study of T cells in localized non-small cell lung cancer. Sequencing was performed with immunoSEQ multiplex PCR; in TCRdb, only in-frame clones are kept and a portion is missing. The repertoire includes almost 30,000 clones, 88% of them detected once, and 13% sits in the top ten. The starting material was peripheral blood, obtained before any cancer treatment. Every receptor here comes from an older female donor with stage III squamous cell lung carcinoma.

The rearrangement links TRBV5-1 to TRBJ2-4; D possibly corresponds to TRBD2 (5 bases). This CDR3 has 16 amino acids. V was cut by 1 base and J by 0 bases, with 11 bases left in between. Germline V gene sequence: CDR1 SGHRS, CDR2 YFSETQ. CDR3 region: CASSLFEGVAKNIQYF. The CDR3 DNA reads as TGCGCCAGCAGCTTGTTTGAGGGAGTAGCCAAAAACATTCAGTACTTC. Complete variable domain (other parts from reference TRBV5-1 and TRBJ2-4): KAGVTQTPRYLIKTRGQQVTLSCSPISGHRSVSWYQQTPGQGLQFLFEYFSETQRNKGNFPGRFSGRQFSNSRSEMNVSTLELGDSALYLCASSLFEGVAKNIQYFGAGTRLSVL.

The CDR3 sequence is CASSSEAIETQYF. The CDR3 DNA reads as TGCGCCAGCAGCTCCGAAGCGATTGAGACCCAGTACTTC. The gene calls are TRBV5-1 and TRBJ2-5; D unclear. Trimming cost V 3 bases and J 5 bases, with 11 bases left between them. CDR3 length equals 13 residues. The V gene's germline CDR1 is SGHRS and CDR2 YFSETQ.

The chain couples TRBV6-5 to TRBJ1-2; 10 bases line up with TRBD1. CDR1 is MNHEY and CDR2 is SVGAGI in the germline V gene. The CDR3 has 15 residues. After removal of 5 bases from V and 5 bases from J, the junction contained 8 bases not matched to a gene. The CDR3 loop is CASSTRDRGRYGYTF. The CDR3 DNA is TGTGCCAGCAGTACCCGGGACAGGGGCCGGTATGGCTACACCTTC.

The rearrangement links TRBV7-6 to TRBJ2-3; D is tentatively TRBD1 or TRBD2 (6 bases each). Trimming pared 5 bases from V and 3 bases from J, leaving 9 bases between. Germline CDR1 SGHVS, CDR2 FNYEAQ. The CDR3 extends over 13 amino acids. This CDR3 is CASSRGGTDTQYF. In nucleotides, the CDR3 is TGTGCCAGCAGCCGAGGGGGGACAGATACGCAGTATTTT.

The chain carries TRBV19 and TRBJ2-1; possibly TRBD1 for D (6 bases). The ends were cut back, 6 bases at V and 4 bases at J, with 13 bases in the middle. This CDR3 has 14 residues. The V gene's germline CDR1 is LNHDA and CDR2 SQIVND (reference sequence). The CDR3, as DNA: TGTGCCAGTAGCCCCGGGGACAAATACAATGAGCAGTTCTTC. As protein: CASSPGDKYNEQFF.

This chain connects TRBV4-3 to TRBJ1-5, with D uncertain. Between the trimmed V and J ends, which lost 6 bases and 2 bases, there was a span of 8 bases. This CDR3 has 13 amino acids. The germline gives CDR1 LGHNA, CDR2 YSLEER. The CDR3 spells CASSHKRNQPQHF. As DNA, the CDR3 is TGCGCCAGCAGTCATAAACGCAATCAGCCCCAGCATTTT.

The rearrangement uses TRBV19 and TRBJ2-3; D remains ambiguous. Per the germline V gene, CDR1 is LNHDA and CDR2 is SQIVND (reference sequence). The length of the CDR3 is 14 residues. V gave up 0 bases and J gave up 6 bases, with 10 bases separating them. The CDR3 DNA reads as TGTGCCAGTAGTATAGAAAGAAGCTCCGATACGCAGTATTTT. Its protein product is CASSIERSSDTQYF. Filled out from reference TRBV19 and TRBJ2-3, the complete variable domain reads DGGITQSPKYLFRKEGQNVTLSCEQNLNHDAMYWYRQDPGQGLRLIYYSQIVNDFQKGDIAEGYSVSREKKESFPLTVTSAQKNPTAFYLCASSIERSSDTQYFGPGTRLTVL.

This clone was detected only a few times. This chain links TRBV18 with TRBJ1-2; D perhaps matches TRBD1 (5 bases). Trimming stripped 3 bases from V and 4 bases from J, with 12 bases between. This CDR3 contains 14 residues. The germline CDR1 and CDR2 sequences are KGHSH and LQKENI. The CDR3 DNA reads as TGTGCCAGCTCACCGGGGGGGGAGTCCTATGGCTACACCTTC. This translates into CASSPGGESYGYTF.

The chain links TRBV11-2 to TRBJ1-1; D possibly corresponds to TRBD1 (5 bases). This CDR3 contains 13 residues. V lost 1 base and J lost 8, with 11 bases in between. The germline V gene encodes CDR1 SGHAT and CDR2 FQNNGV. The CDR3 loop reads CASSLAGTVEAFF. The DNA for the CDR3 is TGTGCCAGCAGCTTAGCGGGGACGGTCGAAGCTTTCTTT.

The rearrangement uses TRBV5-1 and TRBJ1-6; D is uncertain. The V gene lost 1 base and the J gene lost 0 bases, with 8 bases spanning the gap. Germline CDR1 SGHRS, CDR2 YFSETQ. The CDR3 is made up of 16 amino acids. In DNA form, the CDR3 reads TGCGCCAGCAGCTTGTCTGCCAGCTCCTATAATTCACCCCTCCACTTT. Amino acids: CASSLSASSYNSPLHF.

The rearrangement links TRBV7-6 to TRBJ2-1, with 8 bases lining up with TRBD2. CDR3 length: 14 amino acids. Germline V gene sequence: CDR1 SGHVS, CDR2 FNYEAQ. Trimming at V came to 4 bases and at J to 6 bases, leaving 5 bases not matched to a gene. The CDR3 region is CASSSPGLVNEQFF. In DNA form, the CDR3 reads TGTGCCAGCAGCTCTCCGGGACTAGTCAATGAGCAGTTCTTC.

J is TRBJ2-1 and V is TRBV27; maybe TRBD2 (5 bases). Trimming took off 2 bases at V and 2 bases at J, with 10 bases between the two ends. The CDR3 covers 15 residues. CDR1 and CDR2 from the germline V gene are MNHEY and SMNVEV (reference sequence). The CDR3 nucleotides read TGTGCCAGCAGTTTAAAGGTGGGAGCCTACAATGAGCAGTTCTTC. Its protein product is CASSLKVGAYNEQFF.

The V gene is TRBV28, the J gene TRBJ1-2; possibly TRBD1 for D (5 bases). The CDR3 is 13 amino acids. V shed 6 bases and J shed 4 bases, with 12 bases lying between them. CDR1 is MDHEN, CDR2 SYDVKM, per germline. The CDR3 loop reads CASSGGRAYGYTF. DNA of the CDR3: TGTGCCAGCAGCGGTGGCAGGGCCTATGGCTACACCTTC.

This chain joins TRBV6-5 and TRBJ2-5; D gene ambiguous. Germline V gene lookup returns CDR1 MNHEY and CDR2 SVGAGI. This CDR3 has 11 residues. Trimming stripped 4 bases from V and 5 bases from J, with 5 bases between. Written as DNA, the CDR3 is TGTGCCAGCAGTTCAGGCGAGACCCAGTACTTC. Protein: CASSSGETQYF.

The rearrangement links TRBV4-3 to TRBJ1-1, with TRBD1 matching over 10 bases. The CDR3 totals 18 residues. Germline trimming cut 1 base from V and 7 bases from J; bases unmatched to any gene: 15. Germline V gene lookup returns CDR1 LGHNA and CDR2 YSLEER. CDR3 residues: CASSQVLYRDRGGSEAFF. The CDR3 DNA reads TGCGCCAGCAGCCAAGTTCTATACCGGGACAGGGGCGGTAGTGAAGCTTTCTTT.

V and J are TRBV29-1 and TRBJ2-1; 12 bases fit TRBD1. Germline CDR1 SQVTM, CDR2 ANQGSEA. J gave up 8 bases and V 6 bases, and 8 bases lay outside the gene matches. This CDR3 spans 14 amino acids. The CDR3: CSVAGTGGFYEQFF. CDR3 nucleotides: TGCAGCGTCGCCGGGACAGGGGGCTTCTATGAGCAGTTCTTC.

CDR3 residues: CASSVGPSDQETQYF. CDR3 DNA: TGTGCCAGCAGCGTAGGTCCTAGCGATCAAGAGACCCAGTACTTC. The chain carries TRBV9 and TRBJ2-5; maybe TRBD2 (6 bases). The CDR3 loop spans 15 amino acids. V lost 0 bases and J 2 bases, leaving 11 bases between the germline ends. Germline-derived CDR1 and CDR2 are SGDLS and YYNGEE.